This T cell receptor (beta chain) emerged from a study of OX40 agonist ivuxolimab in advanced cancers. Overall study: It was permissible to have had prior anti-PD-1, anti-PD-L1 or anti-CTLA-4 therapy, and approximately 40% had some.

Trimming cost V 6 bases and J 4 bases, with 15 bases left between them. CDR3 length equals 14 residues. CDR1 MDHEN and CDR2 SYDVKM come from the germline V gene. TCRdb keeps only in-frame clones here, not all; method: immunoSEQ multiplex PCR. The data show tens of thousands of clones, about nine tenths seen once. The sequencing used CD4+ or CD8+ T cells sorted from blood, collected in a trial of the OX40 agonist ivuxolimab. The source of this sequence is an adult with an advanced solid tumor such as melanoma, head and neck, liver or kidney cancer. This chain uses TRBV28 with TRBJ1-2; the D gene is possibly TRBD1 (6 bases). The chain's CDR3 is CASRDRTDLYGYTF. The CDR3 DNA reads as TGTGCCAGCAGGGACCGGACAGACCTCTATGGCTACACCTTC.